A selection of T cell receptor beta chains follows, all from one sample in a study of T cell responses to AZD1222 COVID-19 vaccine. The assay was immunoSEQ multiplex PCR, and TCRdb's table has in-frame clones only and misses some. Of roughly 160,000 clones in the sample, just over 90% were seen once. Sequences were derived from peripheral blood, sampled on day 0 of AZD1222 vaccination. The receptor source for this set is an adult in good health. Each CDR3 is given with its conserved first and last residue. The order of the fields is D gene, clone size, J gene, V gene, CDR3 DNA, CDR3 protein. The D gene is left open where the match is weak. Size is omitted from some rows. Given values are once, few, many or a class for expanded clones.

>NA|NA|TRBJ2-1|TRBV5-1
TGCGCCAGCAGCTTGGGACAGGCCTACAATGAGCAGTTCTTC
CASSLGQAYNEQFF
>TRBD1|NA|TRBJ1-1|TRBV7-7
TGTGCTAGCAGCTTAGACAGGGGCAAGTCCGCCACTGAAGCTTTCTTT
CASSLDRGKSATEAFF
>NA|NA|TRBJ2-3|TRBV3-1/TRBV3-2
TGTGCCAGCAGCCAAGGAGTGACGTTAGCCGGCACAGATACGCAGTATTTT
CASSQGVTLAGTDTQYF
>TRBD1|NA|TRBJ1-5|TRBV24-1
TGTGCCACCAGTGACGACGACAGGGGGCAAGGTCAGCCCCAGCATTTT
CATSDDDRGQGQPQHF
>TRBD1|NA|TRBJ1-5|TRBV4-1
TGCGCCAGCAGCCCCGCAGGGACAGGGAATCAGCCCCAGCATTTT
CASSPAGTGNQPQHF
>NA|NA|TRBJ1-5|TRBV27
TGTGCCAGCAAAGGGACACCGTATAGCAATCAGCCCCAGCATTTT
CASKGTPYSNQPQHF
>NA|NA|TRBJ2-2|TRBV6-4
TGTGCCAGCAGTGCTGGGCAGTTCGCGAACACCGGGGAGCTGTTTTTT
CASSAGQFANTGELFF
>NA|once|TRBJ1-2|TRBV7-9
TGTGCCAGCAGCTTAGGGGGTGGCATAATTAACTATGGCTACACCTTC
CASSLGGGIINYGYTF
>NA|NA|TRBJ1-5|TRBV6-5
TGTGCCAGCAGAGGGGCGACGGGCAATCAGCCCCAGCATTTT
CASRGATGNQPQHF
>NA|once|TRBJ1-1|TRBV7-6
TGTGCCAGCAGCTTAGCGGTCAATTCAGGGAGGGGTATGAACACTGAAGCTTTCTTT
CASSLAVNSGRGMNTEAFF
>NA|NA|TRBJ1-1|TRBV18
TGTGCCAGCTCACCACAAATGGGAAGCTCTGAAGCTTTCTTT
CASSPQMGSSEAFF
>NA|NA|TRBJ1-5|TRBV5-6
TGTGCCAGCAGCTTGACTTCAGGGAGAGATCAGCCCCAGCATTTT
CASSLTSGRDQPQHF
>NA|few|TRBJ1-5|TRBV6-2/TRBV6-3
TGTGCCAGCAGTCAGAAAGGTCTGCCCCAGCATTTT
CASSQKGLPQHF
>NA|once|TRBJ1-1|TRBV19
TGTGCCAGTAGTATCAGGGGACCTGAAGCTTTCTTT
CASSIRGPEAFF
>NA|NA|TRBJ1-4|TRBV15
TGTGCCACCAGCAGAGGAAGGGGCACTAATGAAAAACTGTTTTTT
CATSRGRGTNEKLFF
>NA|NA|TRBJ1-6|TRBV6-6
TGTGCCAGCAGTTACTCAAGGGCGGATTCACCCCTCCACTTT
CASSYSRADSPLHF
>NA|NA|TRBJ1-6|TRBV5-1
TGCGCCAGCAGCCGGGGGGATGGACCGAGTTATAATTCACCCCTCCACTTT
CASSRGDGPSYNSPLHF
>NA|once|TRBJ2-7|TRBV7-2
TGTGCCAGCAGCTTAGGGCCTCCGCTAGCCGCAGCCTACGAGCAGTACTTC
CASSLGPPLAAAYEQYF
>NA|NA|TRBJ2-2|TRBV28
TGTGCCAGCAGTTTGGGGCAGCACACCGGGGAGCTGTTTTTT
CASSLGQHTGELFF
>NA|NA|TRBJ2-1|TRBV7-3
TGTGCCAGCAGCCTCAGTTATAGCTCCTACAATGAGCAGTTCTTC
CASSLSYSSYNEQFF
>NA|NA|TRBJ2-3|TRBV21-1
TGTGCCAGCAGCGCTAGGACTAGCGGGGGGGAAGGAGATACGCAGTATTTT
CASSARTSGGEGDTQYF
>TRBD1|once|TRBJ1-1|TRBV7-2
TGTGCCAGCAGCTTCGATCAGCAGGGGGCCGTCACTGAAGCTTTCTTT
CASSFDQQGAVTEAFF
>NA|NA|TRBJ1-3|TRBV28
TGTGCCAGCACCCCTGGGGGACTTGGAAACACCATATATTTT
CASTPGGLGNTIYF
>TRBD1|NA|TRBJ2-7|TRBV28
TGTGCCAGCAGTTACCCGGACAGGGCGGGTGAGCAGTACTTC
CASSYPDRAGEQYF
>NA|few|TRBJ1-6|TRBV2
TGTGCCAGCAGTGTGTCGGGACTCGGCGTGGGGTCACCCCTCCACTTT
CASSVSGLGVGSPLHF
>TRBD1|NA|TRBJ1-1|TRBV23-1
TGCGCCAGCAGTCTTCCGCGGACAGGGGATACTGAAGCTTTCTTT
CASSLPRTGDTEAFF
>TRBD1|NA|TRBJ2-7|TRBV5-1
TGCGCCAGCAGTTCCGGGACAGGGGGCTACGAGCAGTACTTC
CASSSGTGGYEQYF
>TRBD1|NA|TRBJ1-5|TRBV6-6
TGTGCCAGCAGGTTTGGACAGGGGAATCAGCCCCAGCATTTT
CASRFGQGNQPQHF
>NA|few|TRBJ1-2|TRBV2
TGTGCCAGCAGTGCGACCCCCACAGGTGCTCTTGGGTATGGCTACACCTTC
CASSATPTGALGYGYTF
>TRBD2|NA|TRBJ2-5|TRBV7-6
TGTGCCAGCAGCTCCCGGGTAGCGGGGGGGCCCGTCTCAGAGACCCAGTACTTC
CASSSRVAGGPVSETQYF
>NA|NA|TRBJ1-2|TRBV2
TGTGCCAGCAGTGAACGGGGGGGCGTAGTGGATGGCTACACCTTC
CASSERGGVVDGYTF
>NA|NA|TRBJ1-5|TRBV15
TGTGCCACCAGCAGAGACCGGAGGCCAGGCGACTATAGCAATCAGCCCCAGCATTTT
CATSRDRRPGDYSNQPQHF
>TRBD1|NA|TRBJ1-6|TRBV19
TGTGCCAGTAGTAGACAGGGGGCTGAAAATTCACCCCTCCACTTT
CASSRQGAENSPLHF
>NA|NA|TRBJ1-5|TRBV5-4
TGTGCCAGCAGCTTAGATAATCAGCCCCAGCATTTT
CASSLDNQPQHF
>NA|few|TRBJ2-7|TRBV7-9
TGTGCCAGCAGCTTAGGTGGACCCGGGAGTCCCTACGAGCAGTACTTC
CASSLGGPGSPYEQYF
>TRBD1|NA|TRBJ2-1|TRBV19
TGTGCCAGTTCTTTGGGGGGACAGGGGGACAATGAGCAGTTCTTC
CASSLGGQGDNEQFF
>TRBD1|NA|TRBJ1-1|TRBV13
TGTGCCAGCAGCTTAACGACAGGGGTCGACACTGAAGCTTTCTTT
CASSLTTGVDTEAFF
>NA|once|TRBJ2-7|TRBV28
TGTGCCAGCAGTCCTTTTCACGAGCAGTACTTC
CASSPFHEQYF
>TRBD1|NA|TRBJ1-1|TRBV28
TGTGCCAGCAGAAGGACAGGGGGAGACACTGAAGCTTTCTTT
CASRRTGGDTEAFF
>NA|NA|TRBJ1-6|TRBV23-1
TGCGCCAGCAGTCAAGTGGCAGGGAATAATTCACCCCTCCACTTT
CASSQVAGNNSPLHF
>NA|NA|TRBJ1-5|TRBV19
TGTGCCAGTAGTATCGATCCAGCGCTGGATCAGCCCCAGCATTTT
CASSIDPALDQPQHF
>TRBD2|NA|TRBJ2-1|TRBV6-2/TRBV6-3
TGTGCCAGCAGCTCTCGAAGGTCAGCGAATAGCGGGGGGGTCAATGAGCAGTTCTTC
CASSSRRSANSGGVNEQFF
>NA|NA|TRBJ1-4|TRBV24-1
TGTGCCACCATAGACACATCAACTAATGAAAAACTGTTTTTT
CATIDTSTNEKLFF
>NA|NA|TRBJ1-2|TRBV3-1/TRBV3-2
TGTGCCAGCAGCCAAGAGGGTAGGAACTATGGCTACACCTTC
CASSQEGRNYGYTF
>NA|NA|TRBJ1-1|TRBV7-2
TGTGCCAGCAGCTTAACGGATTTTCTGAACACTGAAGCTTTCTTT
CASSLTDFLNTEAFF
>NA|NA|TRBJ1-3|TRBV4-3
TGCGCCAGCAGCCAAGATCTTGTAAGCAGTCATGGAAACACCATATATTTT
CASSQDLVSSHGNTIYF
>NA|NA|TRBJ1-5|TRBV3-1/TRBV3-2
TGTGCCAGCAGCCAATCCGGGTACAATCAGCCCCAGCATTTT
CASSQSGYNQPQHF
>NA|once|TRBJ2-1|TRBV18
TGTGCCAGCTCACCTCTCATCGGGGGTTCCTACAATGAGCAGTTCTTC
CASSPLIGGSYNEQFF
>TRBD1|NA|TRBJ1-2|TRBV6-5
TGTGCCAGCAGTTCGGGACAGGGGAACTATGGCTACACCTTC
CASSSGQGNYGYTF
>NA|many|TRBJ1-4|TRBV2
TGTGCCAGCAGTGGTCGGAGGAATGAAAAACTGTTTTTT
CASSGRRNEKLFF
>NA|NA|TRBJ1-2|TRBV7-9
TGTGCCAGCAGCTACTGGGGAAATCGGAACTATGGCTACACCTTC
CASSYWGNRNYGYTF